This T cell receptor beta chain was captured in a study of shared clonotypes between healthy human individuals. Points from the study as a whole: Read depth was anticipated to influence clonotype sharing among donors. Roughly 5% of naive CD4 clonotypes were shared across a handful of donors.

Germline-derived CDR1 and CDR2 are SGHRS and YFSETQ. This CDR3 is built from 12 residues. Trimming removed 2 bases from V and 5 bases from J, with 7 bases in between. Authors' data handling: ImmunoSEQ output lacked quality scores and full-length reads, limiting matched filtering. Here immunoSEQ multiplex PCR was the method, and the copy in TCRdb shows in-frame clones only, minus some. Clone size and the V and J calls come from that table; the DNA yielded D and trimming. The top ten hold about 0.13% of the sample, which has some 2 million clones, over 85% seen once. For this clone: Its antigen is as yet unknown. Different DNA sequences within this sample yield the same CDR3.

The sequenced sample consisted of naive CD4+ T cells sorted from blood. Subset specified: CD45RA+ positively selected. The rearrangement uses TRBV5-1 and TRBJ2-5; D possibly corresponds to TRBD1 (6 bases). The origin of this receptor is a man younger than 30 in good health. CDR3 in amino acids: CASSLDRETQYF. The CDR3 region has the DNA TGCGCCAGCAGCTTAGACAGGGAGACCCAGTACTTC.